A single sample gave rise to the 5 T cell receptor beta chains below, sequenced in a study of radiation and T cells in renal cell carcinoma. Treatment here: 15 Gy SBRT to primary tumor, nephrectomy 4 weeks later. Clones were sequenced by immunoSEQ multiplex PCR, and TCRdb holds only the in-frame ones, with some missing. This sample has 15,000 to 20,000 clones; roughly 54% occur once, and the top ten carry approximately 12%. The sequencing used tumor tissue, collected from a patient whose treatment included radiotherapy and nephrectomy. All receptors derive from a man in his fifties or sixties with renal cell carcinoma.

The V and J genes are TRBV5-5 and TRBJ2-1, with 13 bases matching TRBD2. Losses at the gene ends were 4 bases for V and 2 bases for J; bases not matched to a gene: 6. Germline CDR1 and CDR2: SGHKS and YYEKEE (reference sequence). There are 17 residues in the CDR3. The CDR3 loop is CASSPGTSGKAYNEQFF. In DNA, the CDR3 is TGTGCCAGCAGCCCCGGGACTAGCGGGAAGGCCTACAATGAGCAGTTCTTC.

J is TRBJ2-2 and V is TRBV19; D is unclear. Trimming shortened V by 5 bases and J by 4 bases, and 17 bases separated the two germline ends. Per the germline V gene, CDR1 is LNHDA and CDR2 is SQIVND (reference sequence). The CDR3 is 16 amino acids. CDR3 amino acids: CASSAWTASGTGELFF. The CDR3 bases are TGTGCCAGTAGTGCCTGGACCGCTTCCGGCACCGGGGAGCTGTTTTTT.

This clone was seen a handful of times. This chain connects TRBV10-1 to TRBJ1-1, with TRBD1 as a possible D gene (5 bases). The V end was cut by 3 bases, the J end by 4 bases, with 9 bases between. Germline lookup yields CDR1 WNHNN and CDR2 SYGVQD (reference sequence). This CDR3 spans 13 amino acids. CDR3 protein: CASSDPGITEAFF. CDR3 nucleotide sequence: TGCGCCAGCAGTGACCCAGGGATCACTGAAGCTTTCTTT.

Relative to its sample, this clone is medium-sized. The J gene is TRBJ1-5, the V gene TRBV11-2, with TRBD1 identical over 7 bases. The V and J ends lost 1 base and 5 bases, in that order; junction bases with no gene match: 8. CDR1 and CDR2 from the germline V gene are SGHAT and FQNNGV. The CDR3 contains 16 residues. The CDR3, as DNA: TGTGCCAGCAGCTTAGGAACCTGGACAGGTGATCAGCCCCAGCATTTT. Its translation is CASSLGTWTGDQPQHF.

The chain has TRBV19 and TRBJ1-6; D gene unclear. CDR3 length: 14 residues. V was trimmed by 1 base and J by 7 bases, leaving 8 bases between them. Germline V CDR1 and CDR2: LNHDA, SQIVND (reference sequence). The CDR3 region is CASSIGTDNSPLHF. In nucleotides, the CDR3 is TGTGCCAGTAGTATAGGAACGGACAATTCACCCCTCCACTTT.